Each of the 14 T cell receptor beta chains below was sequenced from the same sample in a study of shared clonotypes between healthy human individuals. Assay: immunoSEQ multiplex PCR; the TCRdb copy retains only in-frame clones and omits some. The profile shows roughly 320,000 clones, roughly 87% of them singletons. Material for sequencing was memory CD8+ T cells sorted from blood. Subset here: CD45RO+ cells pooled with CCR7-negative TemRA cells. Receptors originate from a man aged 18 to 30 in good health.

The CDR3 spells CAISAGPTVTPYEQYF. Here the CDR3 DNA reads TGTGCCATCAGTGCGGGGCCGACAGTAACCCCGTACGAGCAGTACTTC. J is TRBJ2-7 and V is TRBV10-3; D might be TRBD1 or TRBD2, each matching 5 bases. Trimming left V 4 bases short and J 4 bases short, with 20 bases between. This CDR3 is 16 amino acids long. CDR1 and CDR2 from the germline V gene are ENHRY and SYGVKD.

The CDR3 protein is CSVGAGSGANYGYTF. CDR3 DNA sequence: TGCAGCGTTGGGGCGGGTTCGGGGGCAAACTATGGCTACACCTTC. This chain links TRBV29-1 with TRBJ1-2; D perhaps matches TRBD1 (6 bases). The V end lost 4 bases, the J end lost 2 bases, and 17 bases lay between the germline ends. The CDR3 length is 15 residues. CDR1 is SQVTM and CDR2 is ANQGSEA in the germline V gene.

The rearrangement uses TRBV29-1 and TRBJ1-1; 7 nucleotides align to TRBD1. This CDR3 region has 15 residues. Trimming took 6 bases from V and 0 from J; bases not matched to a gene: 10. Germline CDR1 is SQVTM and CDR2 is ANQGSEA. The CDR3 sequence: CSVELLTGLNTEAFF. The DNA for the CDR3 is TGCAGCGTGGAGTTACTGACAGGGCTGAACACTGAAGCTTTCTTT. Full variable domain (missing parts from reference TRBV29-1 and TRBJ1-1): SAVISQKPSRDICQRGTSLTIQCQVDSQVTMMFWYRQQPGQSLTLIATANQGSEATYESGFVIDKFPISRPNLTFSTLTVSNMSPEDSSIYLCSVELLTGLNTEAFFGQGTRLTVV.

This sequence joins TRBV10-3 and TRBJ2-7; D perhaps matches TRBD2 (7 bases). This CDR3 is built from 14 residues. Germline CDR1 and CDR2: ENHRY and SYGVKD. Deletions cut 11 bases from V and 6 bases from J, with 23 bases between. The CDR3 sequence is CARLSGGGFGEQYF. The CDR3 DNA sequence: TGTGCCCGCCTCTCTGGGGGGGGCTTCGGCGAGCAGTACTTC.

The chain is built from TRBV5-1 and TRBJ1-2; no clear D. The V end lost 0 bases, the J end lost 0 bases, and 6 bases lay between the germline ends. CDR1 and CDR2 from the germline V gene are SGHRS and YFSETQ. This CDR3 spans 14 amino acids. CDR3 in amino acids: CASSLGGANYGYTF. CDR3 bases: TGCGCCAGCAGCTTGGGGGGAGCTAACTATGGCTACACCTTC.

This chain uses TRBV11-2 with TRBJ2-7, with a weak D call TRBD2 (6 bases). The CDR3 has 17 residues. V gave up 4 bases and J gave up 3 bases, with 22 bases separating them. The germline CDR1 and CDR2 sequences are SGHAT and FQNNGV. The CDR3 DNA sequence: TGTGCCAGCAGCTCGACCCGAGGAGGGGAATCGGACTACGAGCAGTACTTC. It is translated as CASSSTRGGESDYEQYF.

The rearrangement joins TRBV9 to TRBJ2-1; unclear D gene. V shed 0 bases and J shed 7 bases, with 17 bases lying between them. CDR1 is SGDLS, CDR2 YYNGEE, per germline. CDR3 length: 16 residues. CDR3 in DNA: TGTGCCAGCAGCGTAGAAGGGCCAGAAGGTGGGAATGAGCAGTTCTTC. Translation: CASSVEGPEGGNEQFF.

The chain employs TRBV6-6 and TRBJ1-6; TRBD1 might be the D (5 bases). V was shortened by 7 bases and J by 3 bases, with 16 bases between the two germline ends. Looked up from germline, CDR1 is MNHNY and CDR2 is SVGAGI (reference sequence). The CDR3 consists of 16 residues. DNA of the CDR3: TGTGCCAGCATCCAGGAGGGGTCCCACTATAATTCACCCCTCCACTTT. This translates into CASIQEGSHYNSPLHF.

The CDR3 DNA follows: TGTGCCAGCGGTACTACAATCTCTAGCACAGATACGCAGTATTTT. It is translated as CASGTTISSTDTQYF. The V call is TRBV5-8, the J call TRBJ2-3; no definite D call. The CDR3 totals 15 residues. Trimming left V 7 bases short and J 0 bases short, with 15 bases between. Germline V gene data show CDR1 as SGHTS and CDR2 as YDEGEE.

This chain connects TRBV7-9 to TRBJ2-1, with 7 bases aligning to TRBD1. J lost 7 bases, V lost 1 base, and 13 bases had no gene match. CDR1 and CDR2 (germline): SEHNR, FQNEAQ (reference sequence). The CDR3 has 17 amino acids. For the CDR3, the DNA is TGTGCCAGCAGCTTAGAAGAGATGACAGGGTGGTGGAATGAGCAGTTCTTC. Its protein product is CASSLEEMTGWWNEQFF.

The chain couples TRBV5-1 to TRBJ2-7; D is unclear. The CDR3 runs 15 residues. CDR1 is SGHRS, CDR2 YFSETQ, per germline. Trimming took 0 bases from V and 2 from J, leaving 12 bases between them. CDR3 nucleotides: TGCGCCAGCAGCTTGGAGCCAAGGCCCCCCTACGAGCAGTACTTC. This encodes CASSLEPRPPYEQYF.

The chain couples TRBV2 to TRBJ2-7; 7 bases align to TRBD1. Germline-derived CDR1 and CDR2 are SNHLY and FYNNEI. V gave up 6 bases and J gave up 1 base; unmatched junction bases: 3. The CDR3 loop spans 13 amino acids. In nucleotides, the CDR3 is TGTGCCAGCAGCCGGGACAGATCCTACGAGCAGTACTTC. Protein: CASSRDRSYEQYF.

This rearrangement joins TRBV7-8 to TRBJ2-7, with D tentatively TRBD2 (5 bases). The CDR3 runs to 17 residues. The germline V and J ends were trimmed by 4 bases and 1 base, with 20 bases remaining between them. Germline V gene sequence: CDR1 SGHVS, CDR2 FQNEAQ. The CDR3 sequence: CASSWRRDPPSSYEQYF. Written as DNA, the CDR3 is TGTGCCAGCAGCTGGCGCCGGGATCCCCCCTCGTCCTACGAGCAGTACTTC.

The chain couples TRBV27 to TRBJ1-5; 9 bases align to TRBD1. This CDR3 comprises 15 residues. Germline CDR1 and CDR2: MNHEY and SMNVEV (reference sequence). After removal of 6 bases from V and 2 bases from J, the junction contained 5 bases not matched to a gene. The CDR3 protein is CASRQGAGGNQPQHF. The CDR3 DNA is TGTGCCAGCAGACAGGGGGCCGGAGGCAATCAGCCCCAGCATTTT.